What follows are 23 T cell receptor beta chains derived from one specimen sequenced in a study of T cell repertoires in cytomegalovirus infection. MiXCR was run by TCRdb on the reads, yielding one entry per CDR3 protein. The sample has 200,000 to 250,000 distinct CDR3 sequences, roughly 22% seen once; the top ten hold roughly 18%. The sample was CD8+ T cells from PBMCs. These receptors all come from a human donor in good health (CMV status not recorded). Some clones in this sample may be carry-over from other donors' samples.

This clonotype was observed a few times. The rearrangement links TRBV7-9 to TRBJ2-1; 8 positions agree with TRBD2. Germline CDR1 SEHNR, CDR2 FQNEAQ (reference sequence). The CDR3 sequence is 15 residues long. Trimming at V came to 5 bases and at J to 2 bases, leaving 5 bases not matched to a gene. CDR3 loop: CASSAAGAPYNEQFF. DNA of the CDR3: TGTGCCAGCAGCGCAGCGGGGGCCCCCTACAATGAGCAGTTCTTC.

This clonotype was counted ten times or more. J is TRBJ1-1 and V is TRBV6-1; the match to TRBD1 covers 10 bases. V shed 5 bases, J shed 3 bases, and the junction held 18 bases outside the gene matches. The CDR3 runs 19 residues. Looked up from germline, CDR1 is MNHNS and CDR2 is SASEGT. The CDR3 reads CASSSTKGQGIWADTEAFF. The CDR3 DNA reads TGTGCCAGCAGTTCGACGAAGGGACAGGGGATTTGGGCGGACACTGAAGCTTTCTTT.

The table lists this clonotype with a few counts. The CDR3 reads CASSPRGSQETQYF. As DNA, the CDR3 is TGTGCCAGCAGCCCCCGGGGATCCCAAGAGACCCAGTACTTC. This chain links TRBV7-9 with TRBJ2-5; D may be TRBD2 (5 bases). V was trimmed by 5 bases and J by 1 base, leaving 11 bases between them. The CDR3 spans 14 residues. CDR1 and CDR2 from the germline V gene are SEHNR and FQNEAQ (reference sequence).

The chain combines TRBV2 with TRBJ1-1; D gene ambiguous. The ends were cut back, 4 bases at V and 4 bases at J, with 10 bases in the middle. The CDR3 sequence is 13 residues long. CDR1 SNHLY and CDR2 FYNNEI come from the germline V gene. The CDR3 sequence is CASSGGRLTEAFF. CDR3 nucleotides: TGTGCCAGCAGTGGCGGACGGCTCACTGAAGCTTTCTTT.

The rearrangement joins TRBV20-1 to TRBJ2-7; 10 bases are shared with TRBD1. This CDR3 region has 16 residues. J gave up 4 bases and V 0 bases, and 9 bases lay outside the gene matches. The germline V gene encodes CDR1 DFQATT and CDR2 SNEGSKA (reference sequence). The chain's CDR3 is CSARDFRTGGFYEQYF. The CDR3 bases are TGCAGTGCTAGAGATTTTCGGACAGGGGGGTTTTACGAGCAGTACTTC.

This clonotype was found a few times. This chain joins TRBV28 and TRBJ2-7; D is unclear. The V and J ends lost 3 bases and 0 bases respectively, with 9 bases between them. Germline V gene data show CDR1 as MDHEN and CDR2 as SYDVKM. The CDR3 sequence is 14 residues long. The CDR3 here is CASSFRHNSYEQYF. As DNA, the CDR3 is TGTGCCAGCAGTTTCCGGCATAACTCCTACGAGCAGTACTTC.

Points on this clonotype: A single base separates this from a much larger clone, so it may be a read error. The chain combines TRBV7-2 with TRBJ2-7; D is perhaps TRBD1 (7 bases). Germline V gene sequence: CDR1 SGHTA, CDR2 FQGNSA. Trimming stripped 5 bases from V and 3 bases from J, with 14 bases between. The CDR3 contains 14 residues. The CDR3 loop is CASSTRDRYYEQYF. The DNA for the CDR3 is TGTGCCAGCAGCACGCGGGACAGATACTACGAGCAGTACTTC. Based on the CDR3 plus reference TRBV7-2 and TRBJ2-7, the full variable domain is GAGVSQSPSNKVTEKGKDVELRCDPISGHTALYWYRQSLGQGLEFLIYFQGNSAPDKSGLPSDRFSAERTGGSVSTLTIQRTQQEDSAVYLCASSTRDRYYEQYFGPGTRLTVT.

The rearrangement joins TRBV7-9 to TRBJ1-2; 10 bases map to TRBD1. J gave up 2 bases and V 6 bases, and 6 bases lay outside the gene matches. CDR3 size: 15 residues. From germline, CDR1 is SEHNR and CDR2 FQNEAQ (reference sequence). The CDR3 DNA follows: TGTGCCAGCAGACACGAGGGACAGGGGAACTATGGCTACACCTTC. This codes for CASRHEGQGNYGYTF.

This clonotype showed up just a few times. This chain joins TRBV5-1 and TRBJ1-5; tentative D call: TRBD1 (5 bases). The CDR3 contains 15 residues. Trimming cost V 0 bases and J 7 bases, with 14 bases left between them. The germline V gene has CDR1 SGHRS and CDR2 YFSETQ. The CDR3 is CASSLGGGENQPQHF. CDR3 nucleotides: TGCGCCAGCAGCTTGGGTGGAGGGGAGAACCAGCCCCAGCATTTT.

Many counts were recorded for this clonotype. This sequence joins TRBV13 and TRBJ1-2; unclear D gene. This CDR3 is built from 13 residues. V lost 5 bases and J lost 4, with 11 bases in between. Germline V gene data show CDR1 as PRHDT and CDR2 as FYEKMQ (reference sequence). CDR3 sequence reads: CASSNDNAYGYTF. CDR3 in DNA: TGTGCCAGCAGCAACGACAACGCCTATGGCTACACCTTC.

This clonotype turned up a few times. This chain uses TRBV6-5 with TRBJ2-1; unclear D gene. Trimming left V 2 bases short and J 0 bases short, with 11 bases between. The CDR3 totals 16 residues. CDR1 MNHEY and CDR2 SVGAGI come from the germline V gene. CDR3 loop: CASSYAWVSSYNEQFF. CDR3 DNA: TGTGCCAGCAGTTACGCCTGGGTCAGCTCCTACAATGAGCAGTTCTTC.

V usage is TRBV30 and J usage is TRBJ2-1; D uncertain. Trimming stripped 3 bases from V and 5 bases from J, with 8 bases between. CDR1 is GTSNPN and CDR2 is SVGIG in the germline V gene (reference sequence). This CDR3 region has 12 residues. The CDR3 nucleotides read TGTGCCTGGAGGTCACAAGACAATGAGCAGTTCTTC. Translation: CAWRSQDNEQFF.

This clonotype was seen a handful of times. The chain couples TRBV9 to TRBJ2-3; 7 bases line up with TRBD2. This CDR3 has 15 amino acids. Germline CDR1 is SGDLS and CDR2 is YYNGEE. The ends lost 6 bases at V and 4 bases at J; junction bases unmatched: 11. Here the CDR3 reads CASTPWAGVPDTQYF. In nucleotides, the CDR3 is TGTGCCAGCACCCCCTGGGCGGGGGTCCCAGATACGCAGTATTTT.

CDR3 sequence: CATSRDAGGNTGELFF. In DNA form, the CDR3 reads TGTGCCACCAGCAGAGATGCAGGGGGCAACACCGGGGAGCTGTTTTTT. The chain joins TRBV15 to TRBJ2-2, with 8 bases identical to TRBD1. V was clipped by 0 bases and J by 2 bases; unmatched bases: 2. This CDR3 is built from 16 residues. In germline, CDR1 is LNHNV, CDR2 YYDKDF (reference sequence).

The table lists this clonotype with many counts. V usage is TRBV7-8 and J usage is TRBJ2-1, with D tentatively TRBD2 (6 bases). The CDR3 totals 13 residues. Trimming stripped 4 bases from V and 10 bases from J, with 14 bases between. CDR1 is SGHVS and CDR2 is FQNEAQ in the germline V gene. The CDR3 reads CASSSQDYREQFF. CDR3 DNA: TGTGCCAGCAGCTCCCAGGACTATCGGGAGCAGTTCTTC.

Ten or more counts support this clonotype. V usage is TRBV7-2 and J usage is TRBJ1-5; unclear D gene. Germline V gives CDR1 SGHTA, CDR2 FQGNSA. The CDR3 has 14 amino acids. V lost 1 base to trimming and J lost 5 bases, with 9 bases between them. The CDR3 protein is CASSLDLGDQPQHF. CDR3 sequence (DNA): TGTGCCAGCAGCTTAGACCTAGGCGATCAGCCCCAGCATTTT.

This clonotype was seen a few times. The V and J genes are TRBV7-2 and TRBJ2-7; 7 positions match TRBD1. Losses at the gene ends were 5 bases for V and 3 bases for J; bases not matched to a gene: 7. This CDR3 has 14 residues. Germline CDR1 reads SGHTA; CDR2 reads FQGNSA. The CDR3 bases are TGTGCCAGCAGCACTCCCGGGACAGACTACGAGCAGTACTTC. It encodes CASSTPGTDYEQYF.

This clonotype was observed at least ten times. The chain employs TRBV28 and TRBJ2-3, with a tentative D call TRBD2 (6 bases). Germline V CDR1 and CDR2: MDHEN, SYDVKM. Trimming took off 4 bases at V and 0 bases at J, with 14 bases between the two ends. The CDR3 totals 16 residues. The CDR3 loop reads CASSSIAVLSTDTQYF. CDR3 DNA: TGTGCCAGCAGTTCAATAGCGGTCCTTAGCACAGATACGCAGTATTTT.

The chain recombines TRBV2 with TRBJ2-3; 8 bases are a match to TRBD1. This CDR3 contains 15 residues. The V segment lost 5 bases and the J segment 5 bases; nucleotides outside the gene matches: 9. Germline V gene lookup returns CDR1 SNHLY and CDR2 FYNNEI. CDR3 amino acids: CASSPSPGQEDTQYF. CDR3 coding DNA: TGTGCCAGCAGTCCCTCCCCGGGACAGGAAGATACGCAGTATTTT.

This clonotype was seen only a few times. The chain joins TRBV4-1 to TRBJ1-1; weak D call: TRBD1 (5 bases). Germline CDR1 MGHRA, CDR2 YSYEKL. V was cut by 3 bases and J by 4 bases, with 12 bases left in between. There are 14 residues in the CDR3. As DNA, the CDR3 is TGCGCCAGCAGCCACGGAGGGGCGGTCACTGAAGCTTTCTTT. This codes for CASSHGGAVTEAFF.

This clonotype was recorded a few times. The chain uses TRBV29-1 and TRBJ2-7; the D gene is possibly TRBD2 (6 bases). The V gene's germline CDR1 is SQVTM and CDR2 ANQGSEA. V lost 6 bases and J lost 2, with 11 bases in between. This CDR3 contains 12 residues. CDR3 in amino acids: CSVRDGTYEQYF. CDR3 coding DNA: TGCAGCGTGCGGGACGGAACCTACGAGCAGTACTTC.

The CDR3 reads CASSPRTGGINEQFF. The CDR3 DNA sequence: TGTGCCAGCAGCCCTCGGACAGGGGGGATCAATGAGCAGTTCTTC. The V call is TRBV6-6, the J call TRBJ2-1, with 10 nucleotides matching TRBD1. There are 15 residues in the CDR3. After removal of 6 bases from V and 6 bases from J, the junction contained 8 bases not matched to a gene. Germline V gene data show CDR1 as MNHNY and CDR2 as SVGAGI (reference sequence).

This clonotype was detected ten times or more. The genes are TRBV6-6 and TRBJ2-3; no reliable D call. CDR3 length equals 15 residues. The V end lost 7 bases, the J end lost 4 bases, and 18 bases lay between the germline ends. Germline CDR1 is MNHNY and CDR2 is SVGAGI (reference sequence). The CDR3 bases are TGTGCCAGCACCCCCACGAGGCTAGGTCCAGATACGCAGTATTTT. Translation: CASTPTRLGPDTQYF.